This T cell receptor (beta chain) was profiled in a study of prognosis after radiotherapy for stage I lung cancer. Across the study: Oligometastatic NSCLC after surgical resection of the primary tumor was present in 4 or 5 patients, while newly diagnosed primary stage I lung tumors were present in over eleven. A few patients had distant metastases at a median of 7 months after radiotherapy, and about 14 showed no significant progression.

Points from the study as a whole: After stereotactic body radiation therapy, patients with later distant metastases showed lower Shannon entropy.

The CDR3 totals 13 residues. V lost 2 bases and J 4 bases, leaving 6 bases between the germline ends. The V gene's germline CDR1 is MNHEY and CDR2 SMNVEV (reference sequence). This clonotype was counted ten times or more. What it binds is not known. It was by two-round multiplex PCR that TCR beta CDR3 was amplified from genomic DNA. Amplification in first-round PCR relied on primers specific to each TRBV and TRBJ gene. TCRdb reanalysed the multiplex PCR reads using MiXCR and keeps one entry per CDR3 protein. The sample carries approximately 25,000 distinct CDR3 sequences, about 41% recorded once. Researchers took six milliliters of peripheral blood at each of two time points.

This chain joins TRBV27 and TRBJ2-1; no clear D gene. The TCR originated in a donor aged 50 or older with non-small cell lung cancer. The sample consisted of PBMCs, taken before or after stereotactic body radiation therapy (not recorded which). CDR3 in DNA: TGTGCCAGCAGTTTACAGAGATACAATGAGCAGTTCTTC. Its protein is CASSLQRYNEQFF.